Below are 3 T cell receptor beta chains sequenced from a single sample in a study of brain T cells in children with intractable seizures. As to time point: blood from clinic visit 5 months post-surgery; TSC patient then seizure free. The table came from immunoSEQ multiplex PCR; TCRdb's copy has only in-frame clones and leaves some out. In the table there are about 340,000 clones, 93% of which are singletons. Sequenced here: peripheral blood, sampled 4 to 6 months after surgery. These receptors were taken from a boy less than two years old with tuberous sclerosis and intractable seizures.

The chain joins TRBV30 to TRBJ2-7, with unresolved D. Trimming pared 4 bases from V and 3 bases from J, leaving 7 bases between. The CDR3 has 11 residues. Germline assignment: CDR1 GTSNPN and CDR2 SVGIG (reference sequence). CDR3 amino acids: CAWTGVYEQYF. In DNA, the CDR3 is TGTGCCTGGACAGGAGTCTACGAGCAGTACTTC.

V usage is TRBV5-4 and J usage is TRBJ2-7, with 12 bases lining up with TRBD2. CDR1 and CDR2 from the germline V gene are SGHNT and YYREEE (reference sequence). J lost 4 bases, V lost 0 bases, and 2 bases had no gene match. This CDR3 contains 15 residues. The CDR3 protein is CASSLGLAGVYEQYF. CDR3 DNA sequence: TGTGCCAGCAGCTTGGGACTAGCGGGAGTGTACGAGCAGTACTTC.

CDR3: CASKPSGRSYNEQFF. DNA of the CDR3: TGTGCCAGCAAGCCTTCGGGACGGTCCTACAATGAGCAGTTCTTC. The chain joins TRBV6-5 to TRBJ2-1, with D perhaps assigned TRBD1 or TRBD2 (5 bases each). The CDR3 extends over 15 amino acids. The ends were cut back, 7 bases at V and 1 base at J, with 14 bases in the middle. Germline V lookup: CDR1 MNHEY, CDR2 SVGAGI.